The present T cell receptor beta chain was sequenced within a study of T cells in Graves' hyperthyroidism and ophthalmopathy. The study, taken as a whole, reports: Most thyroid clonotypes expanded above 0.001 were also detected in blood. A model of 13 V-J features distinguished ophthalmopathy from stable hyperthyroidism.

Those with hyperthyroidism were 18 to 65 years old, newly diagnosed, and ill for under 2 months. Clinical symptoms, serum thyroxine, TRAb, thyroid ultrasound and orbital computed tomography established diagnosis. The CDR3 sequence is 14 residues long. Germline V gives CDR1 MDHEN, CDR2 SYDVKM. To note about this clonotype: Its antigen is unknown. A much larger clone is a single base away; this may be a read error.

Template material for amplifying TCR beta CDR3 regions consisted of RNA transcripts. First-round RT-PCR of the TCR CDR3 relied on the HTBI primer set. One entry per CDR3 protein, called by TCRdb with MiXCR from the multiplex PCR reads. The profile shows 460,000 or so distinct CDR3 sequences, approximately 15% of them singletons. Sequencing was performed on blood. The TCR originated in a woman aged 18-29 years with Graves' hyperthyroidism. The V and J genes are TRBV28 and TRBJ1-5; TRBD1 is a possible D gene (6 bases). The CDR3 here is CASSLGTGHQPRHF. The CDR3 DNA follows: TGTGCCAGCAGTTTAGGCACAGGGCATCAGCCCCGGCATTTT.